Listed below are T cell receptor beta chains from one sample, sequenced in a study of identical twins. Via MiXCR, TCRdb re-called the 5' RACE reads, giving one row per CDR3 protein. The table records some 270,000 distinct CDR3 sequences, around 8.3% of them present only once. This same sample was also part of a study on yellow fever vaccine responses in identical twins.

The source material was CD8+ T cells sorted from blood. Source of these receptors: a woman younger than 30 in good health. Both conserved end residues are part of each CDR3. A D gene is named only where the DNA matches it firmly. Expanded clones are given a class, and other clones once, few, many or no size at all.

length: 12
D: NA
size: NA
V: TRBV2
J: TRBJ1-1
CDR3: CASTTLRTEAFF
DNA: TGTGCCAGCACGACCCTGAGGACTGAAGCTTTCTTT

length: 15
D: NA
size: few
V: TRBV7-9
J: TRBJ2-3
CDR3: CASSLNEPSRDTQYF
DNA: TGTGCCAGCAGCTTAAACGAACCTTCCAGGGATACGCAGTATTTT

length: 18
D: TRBD2
size: NA
V: TRBV28
J: TRBJ2-1
CDR3: CASSLGTSGSKGANEQFF
DNA: TGTGCCAGCAGTTTAGGGACTAGCGGGAGTAAAGGGGCGAATGAGCAGTTCTTC

length: 15
D: NA
size: many
V: TRBV21-1
J: TRBJ2-1
CDR3: CASSRSFLPRNEQFF
DNA: TGTGCCAGCAGCAGATCGTTCTTACCTAGGAATGAGCAGTTCTTC

length: 14
D: NA
size: many
V: TRBV28
J: TRBJ2-2
CDR3: CASSLVKSTGELFF
DNA: TGTGCCAGCAGTTTAGTGAAATCTACCGGGGAGCTGTTTTTT

length: 15
D: TRBD2
size: many
V: TRBV10-2
J: TRBJ2-7
CDR3: CASSEGLAGGYEQYF
DNA: TGCGCCAGCAGTGAAGGACTAGCGGGAGGCTACGAGCAGTACTTC

length: 16
D: TRBD1
size: few
V: TRBV20-1
J: TRBJ1-4
CDR3: CSAPQDKTGGYEKLFF
DNA: TGCAGTGCTCCACAGGACAAGACAGGGGGTTATGAAAAACTGTTTTTT

length: 13
D: NA
size: many
V: TRBV11-2
J: TRBJ2-7
CDR3: CASSLGPTYEQYF
DNA: TGTGCCAGCAGTTTAGGTCCAACCTACGAGCAGTACTTC

length: 15
D: NA
size: few
V: TRBV4-3
J: TRBJ2-3
CDR3: CASSQELRSTDTQYF
DNA: TGCGCCAGCAGCCAAGAGCTCCGAAGCACAGATACGCAGTATTTT

length: 14
D: NA
size: NA
V: TRBV20-1
J: TRBJ2-7
CDR3: CSARMWGGAYEQYF
DNA: TGCAGTGCTAGAATGTGGGGGGGGGCTTACGAGCAGTACTTC

length: 14
D: NA
size: many
V: TRBV5-1
J: TRBJ2-7
CDR3: CASSNIGLSYEQYF
DNA: TGCGCCAGCAGCAACATCGGCCTCTCCTACGAGCAGTACTTC

length: 16
D: TRBD1
size: NA
V: TRBV24-1
J: TRBJ2-2
CDR3: CATSDYRGQNTGELFF
DNA: TGTGCCACCAGTGACTACAGGGGGCAGAACACCGGGGAGCTGTTTTTT

length: 14
D: NA
size: NA
V: TRBV9
J: TRBJ2-6
CDR3: CASTPGAGANVLTF
DNA: TGTGCCAGCACCCCAGGGGCTGGGGCCAACGTCCTGACTTTC

length: 15
D: TRBD2
size: few
V: TRBV5-1
J: TRBJ2-1
CDR3: CASSASGEPYNEQFF
DNA: TGCGCCAGCAGCGCTAGCGGGGAACCCTACAATGAGCAGTTCTTC

length: 17
D: TRBD2
size: NA
V: TRBV20-1
J: TRBJ2-3
CDR3: CSATRTSGRSYTDTQYF
DNA: TGCAGTGCTACTAGGACTAGCGGGAGGTCCTACACAGATACGCAGTATTTT

length: 16
D: TRBD2
size: few
V: TRBV5-8
J: TRBJ2-5
CDR3: CASRNGPLAGEETQYF
DNA: TGTGCCAGCAGGAACGGACCCCTAGCGGGAGAAGAGACCCAGTACTTC

length: 11
D: NA
size: few
V: TRBV6-1
J: TRBJ2-1
CDR3: CASTQINEQFF
DNA: TGTGCCAGCACTCAAATTAATGAGCAGTTCTTC

length: 13
D: NA
size: many
V: TRBV29-1
J: TRBJ2-7
CDR3: CSVVGAGRYEQYF
DNA: TGCAGCGTTGTGGGGGCAGGGCGGTACGAGCAGTACTTC

length: 11
D: TRBD1
size: many
V: TRBV12-3/TRBV12-4
J: TRBJ1-1
CDR3: CASREDREAFF
DNA: TGTGCCAGCAGAGAGGACAGGGAAGCTTTCTTT

length: 15
D: NA
size: many
V: TRBV6-5
J: TRBJ1-5
CDR3: CASSSVLDGNQPQHF
DNA: TGTGCCAGCAGTTCGGTACTAGACGGGAATCAGCCCCAGCATTTT

length: 15
D: NA
size: many
V: TRBV4-3
J: TRBJ2-3
CDR3: CASSQARGSTDTQYF
DNA: TGCGCCAGCAGCCAAGCTCGCGGCAGCACAGATACGCAGTATTTT

length: 13
D: NA
size: NA
V: TRBV7-6
J: TRBJ2-7
CDR3: CASSLAPDYEQYF
DNA: TGTGCCAGCAGCTTAGCGCCCGACTACGAGCAGTACTTC

length: 14
D: TRBD1
size: few
V: TRBV27
J: TRBJ2-2
CDR3: CASSFRQGAGELFF
DNA: TGTGCCAGCAGTTTTAGACAGGGGGCCGGGGAGCTGTTTTTT

length: 17
D: NA
size: NA
V: TRBV7-8
J: TRBJ2-1
CDR3: CASSLAHGTEGLNEQFF
DNA: TGTGCCAGCAGCTTAGCGCACGGGACCGAGGGTCTTAATGAGCAGTTCTTC

length: 16
D: TRBD2
size: NA
V: TRBV27
J: TRBJ2-3
CDR3: CASSLLAGGLEDTQYF
DNA: TGTGCCAGCAGTTTACTAGCGGGGGGATTGGAAGATACGCAGTATTTT